These 5 T cell receptor beta chains were sequenced from one sample in a study of CD8+ T cells in alopecia areata. Treatment reported: oral pan-JAK inhibitor, 5-10 mg twice daily. Extracted from the samples, RNA was reverse transcribed into cDNA to serve as the sequencing template. Profiled with immunoSEQ multiplex PCR; TCRdb holds only in-frame clones, not every one. The data contain 79,000 or so clones, approximately 66% of them singletons. Source: CD8+ T cells sorted from blood, taken at week 24, from a patient treated with tofacitinib. These receptors were taken from a human donor with alopecia areata.

The chain is built from TRBV25-1 and TRBJ2-2; D remains ambiguous. The length of the CDR3 is 16 residues. V shed 3 bases and J shed 2 bases, with 13 bases lying between them. The germline V gene has CDR1 MGHDK and CDR2 SYGVNS. The CDR3 DNA reads as TGTGCCAGCAGTGATGGCCTTTTCCCTAACACCGGGGAGCTGTTTTTT. As protein: CASSDGLFPNTGELFF. The variable domain in full, with the rest retrieved from reference TRBV25-1 and TRBJ2-2, is EADIYQTPRYLVIGTGKKITLECSQTMGHDKMYWYQQDPGMELHLIHYSYGVNSTEKGDLSSESTVSRIRTEHFPLTLESARPSHTSQYLCASSDGLFPNTGELFFGEGSRLTVL.

V usage is TRBV5-1 and J usage is TRBJ2-7; D not resolved. The CDR3 is made up of 15 amino acids. Trimming left V 0 bases short and J 2 bases short, with 12 bases between. From germline, CDR1 is SGHRS and CDR2 YFSETQ. For the CDR3, the DNA is TGCGCCAGCAGCTTGGGTCTGGGGTCGACCTACGAGCAGTACTTC. It codes for CASSLGLGSTYEQYF.

The J gene is TRBJ1-2, the V gene TRBV27; TRBD1 agrees at 7 bases. V lost 3 bases to trimming and J lost 3 bases; unmatched junction nucleotides: 4. The germline CDR1 and CDR2 sequences are MNHEY and SMNVEV (reference sequence). The CDR3 spans 14 residues. CDR3 in amino acids: CASSLGRGDYGYTF. As DNA, the CDR3 is TGTGCCAGCAGTTTGGGCAGGGGGGACTATGGCTACACCTTC.

In its sample, this clone was seen once. The chain uses TRBV11-1 and TRBJ2-7, with 8 bases identical to TRBD1. The length of the CDR3 is 16 residues. The trim removed 2 bases at V and 5 bases at J, leaving 11 bases unmatched. The germline V gene encodes CDR1 SGHAT and CDR2 FQDESV (reference sequence). CDR3 in amino acids: CASSLIPDRDSNEQYF. CDR3 sequence (DNA): TGTGCCAGCAGCTTAATACCGGACAGGGACTCAAACGAGCAGTACTTC.

This chain connects TRBV7-3 to TRBJ2-1; the D is unclear. V lost 2 bases and J 8 bases, leaving 7 bases between the germline ends. The CDR3 consists of 12 residues. Germline-derived CDR1 and CDR2 are SGHTA and FQGTGA. This chain's CDR3 is CASSLLADEQFF. The CDR3 nucleotides read TGTGCCAGCAGCTTATTAGCTGATGAGCAGTTCTTC.